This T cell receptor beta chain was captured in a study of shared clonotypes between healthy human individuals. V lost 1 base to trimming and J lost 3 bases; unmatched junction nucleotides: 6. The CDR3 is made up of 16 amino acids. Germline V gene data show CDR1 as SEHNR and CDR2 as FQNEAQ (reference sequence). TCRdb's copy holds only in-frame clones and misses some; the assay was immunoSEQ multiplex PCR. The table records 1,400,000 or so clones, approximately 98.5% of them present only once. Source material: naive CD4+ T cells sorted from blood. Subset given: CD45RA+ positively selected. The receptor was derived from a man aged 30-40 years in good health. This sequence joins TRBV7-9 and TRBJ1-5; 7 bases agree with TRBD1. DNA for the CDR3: TGTGCCAGCAGCTTAGGCGGCAGGGGGGTCAATCAGCCCCAGCATTTT. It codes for CASSLGGRGVNQPQHF.